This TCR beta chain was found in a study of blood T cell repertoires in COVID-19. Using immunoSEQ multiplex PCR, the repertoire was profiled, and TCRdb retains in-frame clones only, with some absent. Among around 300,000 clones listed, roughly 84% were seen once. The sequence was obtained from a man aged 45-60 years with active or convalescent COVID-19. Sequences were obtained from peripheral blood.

In DNA form, the CDR3 reads TGTGCCAGCGTGGTTCGGGGGTGGACTGAAGCTTTCTTT. Translated, it gives CASVVRGWTEAFF. The V gene is TRBV6-5, the J gene TRBJ1-1, with D tentatively TRBD1 (5 bases). V was shortened by 8 bases and J by 5 bases, with 15 bases between the two germline ends. Germline CDR1 reads MNHEY; CDR2 reads SVGAGI. This CDR3 has 13 amino acids.